These 4 T cell receptor beta chains share one sample of origin, sequenced in a study of T cell responses to AZD1222 COVID-19 vaccine (dated by TCRdb to about 2021). What this sample's time point label stands for: baseline before first vaccination. The sample's treatment or condition, from its label and the paper: meningococcal conjugate vaccine given as trial control. Libraries were prepared through the immunoSEQ multiplex PCR assay. This is the immuneACCESS table as TCRdb keeps it, with only in-frame sequences that have V and J called. A part of the clones is gone; compared with another copy, unresolved V genes explain less than half, and the rest is unexplained. This sample gives 86,000 or so clones in total; about 89% of them show up just once. Less than 5.5% of the sample comes from the top ten. The source material was peripheral blood, sampled on day 0 of MenACWY control vaccination. These receptors came from an adult in good health.

This chain joins TRBV5-4 and TRBJ2-3; perhaps TRBD2 as D (5 bases). Trimming removed 0 bases from V and 2 bases from J, with 13 bases in between. Per the germline V gene, CDR1 is SGHNT and CDR2 is YYREEE (reference sequence). The CDR3 totals 16 residues. The CDR3 reads CASSLVRGGYTDTQYF. The CDR3 DNA follows: TGTGCCAGCAGCTTGGTACGGGGTGGTTACACAGATACGCAGTATTTT. The complete variable domain, with remaining parts taken from reference TRBV5-4 and TRBJ2-3, reads ETGVTQSPTHLIKTRGQQVTLRCSSQSGHNTVSWYQQALGQGPQFIFQYYREEENGRGNFPPRFSGLQFPNYSSELNVNALELDDSALYLCASSLVRGGYTDTQYFGPGTRLTVL.

The V call is TRBV15, the J call TRBJ2-4; D remains unclear. V gave up 1 base and J gave up 8 bases, with 9 bases separating them. CDR1 and CDR2 (germline): LNHNV, YYDKDF (reference sequence). This CDR3 region has 13 residues. CDR3 residues: CATSRGSVDIQYF. The CDR3 DNA reads TGTGCCACCAGCAGAGGCAGTGTGGACATTCAGTACTTC.

The V call is TRBV6-2 or TRBV6-3, the J call TRBJ2-3, with 9 bases identical to TRBD2. With 5 bases clipped from V and 0 bases from J, the junction kept 12 bases outside the gene matches. The CDR3 covers 18 residues. Germline values: CDR1 MNHEY, CDR2 SVGEGT. The CDR3 DNA follows: TGTGCCAGCAGTCTTCGACTAGCGGATATTACTAGCACAGATACGCAGTATTTT. This translates into CASSLRLADITSTDTQYF.

V and J are TRBV18 and TRBJ1-5; no firm D call. Trimming took off 3 bases at V and 4 bases at J, with 10 bases between the two ends. Germline V gene sequence: CDR1 KGHSH, CDR2 LQKENI. This CDR3 is 14 amino acids long. CDR3 nucleotides: TGTGCCAGCTCACCCGAGACCCAAAATCAGCCCCAGCATTTT. As protein: CASSPETQNQPQHF.